These T cell receptor beta chains were read from a single sample in a study of T cell repertoires in cytomegalovirus infection. TCRdb fed the reads into MiXCR, producing one record per CDR3 protein. Among 450,000 to 650,000 distinct CDR3 sequences, approximately 25% were seen once, and the ten largest hold roughly 13%. The sequencing sample was made of PBMCs. The origin of the receptors is a human donor in good health (CMV status not recorded). Some clones in this sample may be carry-over from other donors' samples. CDR3s include the opening cysteine and the closing phenylalanine or tryptophan. Each record gives: CDR3 DNA, CDR3 protein, clone size, V gene, J gene, D gene. A D gene is named only where the DNA matches it firmly. Expanded clones are given a class, and other clones once, few, many or no size at all.

TGTGCCAGCAGCTTAGACAGGGACCAAGAGACCCAGTACTTC	CASSLDRDQETQYF	many	TRBV7-2	TRBJ2-5	.
TGTGCCTCCGGGGACAGGGTTCGGGATACGCAGTATTTT	CASGDRVRDTQYF	few	TRBV19	TRBJ2-3	TRBD1
TGCGCCAGCAGTAGGGCCCTCTCCTACGAGCAGTACTTC	CASSRALSYEQYF	few	TRBV10-2	TRBJ2-7	.
TGTGCCAGTAGTATTCGGGAGGCGGATGAAGCTTTCTTT	CASSIREADEAFF	few	TRBV19	TRBJ1-1	.
TGTGCCAGCAGTCCTGGGACGCGTATCTTTGAGCAGTTCTTC	CASSPGTRIFEQFF	.	TRBV6-1	TRBJ2-1	.
TGTGCCAGCAGGACGGACAGGGGAGTATACGAGCAGTACTTC	CASRTDRGVYEQYF	few	TRBV6-2/TRBV6-3	TRBJ2-7	TRBD1
TGTGCCAGCAGCTCCCTATCGACTAGCGGGAGCGTAGTCATTCAGTACTTC	CASSSLSTSGSVVIQYF	.	TRBV6-5	TRBJ2-4	TRBD2
TGTGCCAGCAGTTCCGGACAGGGTTTGACAGATACGCAGTATTTT	CASSSGQGLTDTQYF	.	TRBV28	TRBJ2-3	TRBD1
TGTGCCAGCAGCTTACGGATGCGGGACTCAGATACGCAGTATTTT	CASSLRMRDSDTQYF	.	TRBV7-4	TRBJ2-3	.
TGCAGTGCTAGAGAGGGTGGGAACACAGATACGCAGTATTTT	CSAREGGNTDTQYF	.	TRBV20-1	TRBJ2-3	.
TGTGCCAGCAGCTTCCCGAAACAGGGGCTGAACACCGGGGAGCTGTTTTTT	CASSFPKQGLNTGELFF	few	TRBV11-3	TRBJ2-2	TRBD1
TGCAGTGCTAAGGCCTATGGTGGCTACACCTTC	CSAKAYGGYTF	.	TRBV20-1	TRBJ1-2	.
TGTGCCAGTACGTCCAGGGGGCTATGGGCCACTGAAGCTTTCTTT	CASTSRGLWATEAFF	.	TRBV19	TRBJ1-1	TRBD1
TGTGCCAGCAGCTTGTCGGAGATCTCCTACGAGCAGTACTTC	CASSLSEISYEQYF	.	TRBV5-6	TRBJ2-7	.
TGTGCCAGCAGCCCCCGGGACAGGGGAACCGGGGAGCTGTTTTTT	CASSPRDRGTGELFF	many	TRBV7-6	TRBJ2-2	TRBD1
TGTGCCAGCAGCCCATGGACTAGCGGGAGGGAAACGAACACCGGGGAGCTGTTTTTT	CASSPWTSGRETNTGELFF	few	TRBV11-3	TRBJ2-2	TRBD2
TGTGCCAGCAGCGCGGACGGAATGAACACTGAAGCTTTCTTT	CASSADGMNTEAFF	few	TRBV7-9	TRBJ1-1	.
TGCGCCAGCAGCCAAGATTTCCCTACCACCGGGGAGCTGTTTTTT	CASSQDFPTTGELFF	few	TRBV4-1	TRBJ2-2	.
TGTGCCAGCAGCTTAGAAGCGGTGAACACCGGGGAGCTGTTTTTT	CASSLEAVNTGELFF	many	TRBV7-2	TRBJ2-2	.
TGTGCCAGCAGTCCCAGGGAGGTTGGTCAGCCCCAGCATTTT	CASSPREVGQPQHF	.	TRBV12-3/TRBV12-4	TRBJ1-5	.
TGTGCCATCAGTGGTCCTATGCATGAGCAGTTCTTC	CAISGPMHEQFF	.	TRBV10-3	TRBJ2-1	.
TGTGCCAGCAGCCATAGGGGGATAAGCGGAAACACCATATATTTT	CASSHRGISGNTIYF	.	TRBV7-8	TRBJ1-3	.
TGTGCCAGCAGGGCATACCGGGACAGGGATGAAAAACTGTTTTTT	CASRAYRDRDEKLFF	.	TRBV28	TRBJ1-4	TRBD1
TGTGCCAGCAGCTTGGCTGAGGATAGCGCAGTAGCCAAAAACATTCAGTACTTC	CASSLAEDSAVAKNIQYF	.	TRBV5-3	TRBJ2-4	.
TGTGCCATCAGCGAGGGAGGGACAGGGGGCTCCTACGAGCAGTACTTC	CAISEGGTGGSYEQYF	.	TRBV10-3	TRBJ2-7	TRBD1
TGCAGTGCTAGAAACTCTTGGGAAGCGGTAAACACAGATACGCAGTATTTT	CSARNSWEAVNTDTQYF	.	TRBV20-1	TRBJ2-3	.
TGTGCCAGCAGCCCTTTGACTAGCGGGGAAGACAATGAGCAGTTCTTC	CASSPLTSGEDNEQFF	.	TRBV14	TRBJ2-1	TRBD2
TGTGCCAGCCGGACAGGGGTTTCCTACGAGCAGTACTTC	CASRTGVSYEQYF	many	TRBV28	TRBJ2-7	TRBD1
TGTGCCAGCAGCCGCCGGGACCCTGAGGCCAGGGAGCTGTTTTTT	CASSRRDPEARELFF	few	TRBV7-6	TRBJ2-2	.
TGTGCCAGCAGCCCGCAGGGAGGCGTAGGCAATGAGCAGTTCTTC	CASSPQGGVGNEQFF	many	TRBV7-2	TRBJ2-1	.
TGTGCCAGCACGACCGCGGCCTCCAATCAGCCCCAGCATTTT	CASTTAASNQPQHF	few	TRBV7-9	TRBJ1-5	.
TGTGCCAGCAGCTTAGCGGTCTACAGTGAGCAGTTCTTC	CASSLAVYSEQFF	.	TRBV11-3	TRBJ2-1	.
TGTGCCAGCAGCTTTCTAGCGGGAGTTCCAGATACGCAGTATTTT	CASSFLAGVPDTQYF	.	TRBV7-2	TRBJ2-3	TRBD2
TGTGCCAGCAGGACAGCGGGAGGGCCTTACAATGAGCAGTTCTTC	CASRTAGGPYNEQFF	.	TRBV6-5	TRBJ2-1	TRBD2
TGTGCCAGCAGTCTTTGGGGGGGACGTTCTGACATTCAGTACTTC	CASSLWGGRSDIQYF	.	TRBV7-2	TRBJ2-4	TRBD2
TGTGCCAGCAGCGTGTTGAATGAGCAGTTCTTC	CASSVLNEQFF	.	TRBV5-6	TRBJ2-1	.
TGTGCCAGCAGCGTAGAACTGAACACTGAAGCTTTCTTT	CASSVELNTEAFF	.	TRBV9	TRBJ1-1	.
TGTGCCAGCGCCGCAGGGCCCTACGAGCAGTACTTC	CASAAGPYEQYF	.	TRBV6-2/TRBV6-3	TRBJ2-7	.
TGTGCCAGCAGTGGAATCTTCAATCAGCCCCAGCATTTT	CASSGIFNQPQHF	.	TRBV6-2/TRBV6-3	TRBJ1-5	.
TGTGCCAGCAGTTCGGGACTAGCGGGAGGATCAGATACGCAGTATTTT	CASSSGLAGGSDTQYF	.	TRBV6-2/TRBV6-3	TRBJ2-3	TRBD2
TGTGCCAGCAGTTTCAGTCAGGGACTAAACATTCAGTACTTC	CASSFSQGLNIQYF	many	TRBV27	TRBJ2-4	.
TGTGCCAGCACCCCTGTGGGGTTTTTGTCGGACGAGCAGTACTTC	CASTPVGFLSDEQYF	.	TRBV27	TRBJ2-7	.
TGTGCCAGCAGCCAATCGGACAGGGGGTACACCTTC	CASSQSDRGYTF	.	TRBV5-4	TRBJ1-2	TRBD1
TGTGCCAGCAGCCCCAACAGGGACTACAATGAGCAGTTCTTC	CASSPNRDYNEQFF	many	TRBV7-2	TRBJ2-1	.
TGTGCCAGTAGTATCCCGGGACTAGCGGGAGCGGGGGAGCTGTTTTTT	CASSIPGLAGAGELFF	.	TRBV19	TRBJ2-2	TRBD2
TGCAGTGCCGCATCCAATACAGGTTCCGCTAACTATGGCTACACCTTC	CSAASNTGSANYGYTF	.	TRBV20-1	TRBJ1-2	.
TGTGCCAGCAGCGTAGGCGACTTGAGACAAGAGACCCAGTACTTC	CASSVGDLRQETQYF	.	TRBV9	TRBJ2-5	.
TGCAGCCTTTGGCACCCGCTCGAACAAGGGACCCAGTACTTC	CSLWHPLEQGTQYF	.	TRBV29-1	TRBJ2-5	.
TGTGCCAGTAAAAAGAACCGCATGAACACTGAAGCTTTCTTT	CASKKNRMNTEAFF	.	TRBV19	TRBJ1-1	.
TGTGCCAGCAGCGCGGACGCTATCTCCTACGAGCAGTACTTC	CASSADAISYEQYF	.	TRBV5-4	TRBJ2-7	.
TGCAGCGTTGGGTGGGACAGGGATTTTGGCTACACCTTC	CSVGWDRDFGYTF	.	TRBV29-1	TRBJ1-2	TRBD1
TGCGCCAGCACCGAGACTATGAACACCGGGGAGCTGTTTTTT	CASTETMNTGELFF	many	TRBV10-2	TRBJ2-2	.
TGTGCCAGCAGCTTAGAAACAGGGGTGGACTACACCTTC	CASSLETGVDYTF	.	TRBV7-6	TRBJ1-2	TRBD1